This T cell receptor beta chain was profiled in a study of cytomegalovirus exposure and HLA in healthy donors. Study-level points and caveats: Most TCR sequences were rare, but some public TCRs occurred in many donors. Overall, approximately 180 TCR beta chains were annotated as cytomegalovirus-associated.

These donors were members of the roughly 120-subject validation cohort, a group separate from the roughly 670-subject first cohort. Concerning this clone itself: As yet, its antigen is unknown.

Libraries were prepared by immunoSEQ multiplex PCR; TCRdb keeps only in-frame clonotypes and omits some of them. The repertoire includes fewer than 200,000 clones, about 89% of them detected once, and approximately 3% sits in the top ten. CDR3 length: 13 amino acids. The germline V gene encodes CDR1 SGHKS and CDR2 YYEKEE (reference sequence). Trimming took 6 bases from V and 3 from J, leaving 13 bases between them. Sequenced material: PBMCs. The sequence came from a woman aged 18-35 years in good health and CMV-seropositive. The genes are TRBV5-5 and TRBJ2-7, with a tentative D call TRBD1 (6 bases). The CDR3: CASKTTGLYEQYF. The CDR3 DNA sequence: TGTGCCAGCAAGACGACAGGTCTCTACGAGCAGTACTTC. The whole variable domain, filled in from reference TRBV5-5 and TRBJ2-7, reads DAGVTQSPTHLIKTRGQQVTLRCSPISGHKSVSWYQQVLGQGPQFIFQYYEKEERGRGNFPDRFSARQFPNYSSELNVNALLLGDSALYLCASKTTGLYEQYFGPGTRLTVT.